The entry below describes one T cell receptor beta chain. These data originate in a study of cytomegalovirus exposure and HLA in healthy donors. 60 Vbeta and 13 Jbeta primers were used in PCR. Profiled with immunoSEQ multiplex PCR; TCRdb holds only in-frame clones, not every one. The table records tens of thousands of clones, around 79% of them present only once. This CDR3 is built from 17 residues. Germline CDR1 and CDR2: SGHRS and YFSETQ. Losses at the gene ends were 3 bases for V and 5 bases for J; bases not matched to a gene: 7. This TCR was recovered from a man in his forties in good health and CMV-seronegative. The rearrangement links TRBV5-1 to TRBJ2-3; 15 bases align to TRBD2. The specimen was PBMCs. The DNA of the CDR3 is TGCGCCAGCAGCTCCGGACTAGCGGGAGGGCCCGAAGATACGCAGTATTTT. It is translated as CASSSGLAGGPEDTQYF. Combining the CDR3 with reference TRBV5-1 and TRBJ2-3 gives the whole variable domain KAGVTQTPRYLIKTRGQQVTLSCSPISGHRSVSWYQQTPGQGLQFLFEYFSETQRNKGNFPGRFSGRQFSNSRSEMNVSTLELGDSALYLCASSSGLAGGPEDTQYFGPGTRLTVL.